Presented here are 4 T cell receptor beta chains from one specimen sequenced in a study of OX40 agonist ivuxolimab in advanced cancers. Receptor libraries were prepared by the immunoSEQ multiplex PCR assay. Here the immuneACCESS table is served through TCRdb, limited to in-frame sequences with V and J called. Missing clones are a known gap in these copies; in checked studies unresolved V genes cover under half, and the rest lacks a known reason. The sample table lists 70,000 to 95,000 clones, roughly 93% of them with a count of one. The ten largest account for 0.71% of the sample. Sequencing used CD4+ or CD8+ T cells sorted from blood, obtained in a trial of the OX40 agonist ivuxolimab. These receptors were taken from an adult with an advanced solid tumor such as melanoma, head and neck, liver or kidney cancer.

The genes are TRBV18 and TRBJ2-5; 9 bases line up with TRBD1. The CDR3 consists of 14 residues. Germline CDR1 is KGHSH and CDR2 is LQKENI. Trimming cost V 4 bases and J 5 bases; bases outside gene matches: 5. CDR3 nucleotide sequence: TGTGCCAGCTCACAACAGGGGGCGAGGGAGACCCAGTACTTC. It specifies CASSQQGARETQYF.

The CDR3 bases are TGTGCCAGCAGCAAAAAAGGCAGGTACTCCTACGAGCAGTACTTC. Translated: CASSKKGRYSYEQYF. The chain links TRBV21-1 to TRBJ2-7; the table calls TRBD1, which could not be checked here. TRBV21-1 is a pseudogene locus. This CDR3 region has 15 residues.

V usage is TRBV19 and J usage is TRBJ2-5; the D gene is possibly TRBD2 (6 bases). From germline, CDR1 is LNHDA and CDR2 SQIVND (reference sequence). Deletions cut 7 bases from V and 1 base from J, with 16 bases between. The CDR3 runs to 15 residues. This chain's CDR3 is CASNGGLGLQETQYF. CDR3 nucleotide sequence: TGTGCCAGTAATGGGGGGTTGGGACTCCAAGAGACCCAGTACTTC.

The DNA of the CDR3 is TGCGCCAGCAGCCATGGAAGAGCAGATACGCAGTATTTT. Protein: CASSHGRADTQYF. The V gene is TRBV4-1, the J gene TRBJ2-3; D remains unclear. The CDR3 covers 13 residues. V shed 3 bases and J shed 4 bases, with 8 bases lying between them. CDR1 is MGHRA, CDR2 YSYEKL, per germline.